This T cell receptor (beta chain) originates from a study of blood T cell repertoires in COVID-19. The V end lost 6 bases, the J end lost 0 bases, and 11 bases lay between the germline ends. This CDR3 is 15 amino acids long. Germline V gives CDR1 MDHEN, CDR2 SYDVKM. Authors' methods: Using reference gene primer amplification, nucleated cell counts were estimated. The assay was immunoSEQ multiplex PCR, and TCRdb's table has in-frame clones only and misses some. D and trimming come from the DNA, and the V and J calls and clone size come from that table. This repertoire shows 35,000 to 45,000 clones, 75% to 80% found once; its top ten account for 25% to 30%.

This TCR was sampled from an older woman with acute or convalescent COVID-19. The J gene is TRBJ1-4, the V gene TRBV28; D call uncertain. The material sequenced was peripheral blood. CDR3 nucleotide sequence: TGTGCCAGCAGCCCCCCCGGAGCAACTAATGAAAAACTGTTTTTT. Protein product: CASSPPGATNEKLFF.